The TCR beta chain described here comes from a study of cytomegalovirus exposure and HLA in healthy donors. Study background: A later analysis reported the approximately 120 validation repertoires used the same platform as the approximately 670 first-cohort repertoires. Overall study findings and caveats: The study found most TCR sequences rare, yet found some public TCRs in many donors. Cytomegalovirus status was reportedly diagnosed by the classifier with high sensitivity and specificity.

Donors were drawn from the 120-subject validation cohort, separate from the roughly 700-subject first cohort. This clone has just a few counts. The target antigen is unknown. Profiling relied on immunoSEQ multiplex PCR, and the TCRdb table lists in-frame clones only, not all of them. This table holds 60,000 to 70,000 clones, around nine tenths found once. The sequenced sample consisted of PBMCs. This clonotype was obtained from a woman aged 18-29 years in good health and CMV-seronegative.

For the CDR3, the DNA is TGTGCCAGCAGCGGACGACAGTCTAACTATGGCTACACCTTC. Protein: CASSGRQSNYGYTF. The chain carries TRBV7-2 and TRBJ1-2; the D gene is possibly TRBD1 (5 bases). Trimming shortened V by 5 bases and J by 0 bases, and 10 bases separated the two germline ends. Germline CDR1 is SGHTA and CDR2 is FQGNSA. The length of the CDR3 is 14 residues.